One and the same sample provided the 16 T cell receptor beta chains below, sequenced in a study of shared clonotypes between healthy human individuals. Clones were sequenced by immunoSEQ multiplex PCR, and TCRdb holds only the in-frame ones, with some missing. The sample holds around 2.5 million clones, approximately 94% seen once. Sequencing was carried out using naive CD4+ T cells from PBMCs. The subset denotes: CD45RA+ positively selected. The receptors derive from a man in his late teens or twenties in good health. Some clones in this sample may be carry-over from other donors' samples.

The chain links TRBV7-2 to TRBJ2-5; the D gene is possibly TRBD1 (6 bases). Per germline, CDR1 SGHTA and CDR2 FQGNSA. The CDR3 is 13 amino acids. Trimming stripped 6 bases from V and 4 bases from J, with 12 bases between. DNA for the CDR3: TGTGCCAGCAGGGGGGCCCGCACAGAGACCCAGTACTTC. It codes for CASRGARTETQYF.

The chain employs TRBV19 and TRBJ1-5; the D is unclear. CDR1 LNHDA and CDR2 SQIVND come from the germline V gene (reference sequence). Trimming removed 0 bases at V and 4 bases at J, with 19 bases between. CDR3 size: 18 residues. In nucleotides, the CDR3 is TGTGCCAGTAGTATAGATGTCCAGCTCCTGGGATTAAATCAGCCCCAGCATTTT. It specifies CASSIDVQLLGLNQPQHF.

Points on this clone: The same CDR3 can be traced to other DNA sequences in this sample. The chain joins TRBV20-1 to TRBJ1-2; D not resolved. V lost 6 bases and J 8 bases, leaving 10 bases between the germline ends. The CDR3 runs to 10 residues. Looked up from germline, CDR1 is DFQATT and CDR2 is SNEGSKA (reference sequence). The CDR3 sequence is CSAVRGGYTF. CDR3 sequence (DNA): TGCAGTGCCGTGCGCGGCGGCTACACCTTC.

The chain employs TRBV2 and TRBJ2-5; no firm D call. CDR1 and CDR2 from the germline V gene are SNHLY and FYNNEI. This CDR3 is 12 amino acids long. V gave up 8 bases and J gave up 1 base, with 8 bases separating them. The DNA of the CDR3 is TGTGCCAGCGGCCTCACCCAAGAGACCCAGTACTTC. Its translation: CASGLTQETQYF.

CDR3 in DNA: TGTGCCAGCAGTCTATCCCTCACAGGATCGAACACTGAAGCTTTCTTT. Translation: CASSLSLTGSNTEAFF. V gene TRBV28 combines with J gene TRBJ1-1; weak D call: TRBD1 (5 bases). Germline assignment: CDR1 MDHEN and CDR2 SYDVKM. The CDR3 extends over 16 amino acids. V was clipped by 5 bases and J by 1 base, with 17 bases between them.

In its sample, this clone was seen once. The chain carries TRBV5-4 and TRBJ2-4; TRBD2 agrees at 9 bases. Trimming at V came to 4 bases and at J to 1 base, leaving 9 bases not matched to a gene. Germline V gene sequence: CDR1 SGHNT, CDR2 YYREEE (reference sequence). This CDR3 is built from 17 residues. Here the CDR3 DNA reads TGTGCCAGCAGCGGGGGTAGCGGGAGTGGGGCCAAAAACATTCAGTACTTC. It translates to CASSGGSGSGAKNIQYF.

V gene TRBV7-9 combines with J gene TRBJ2-1; D is undetermined. This CDR3 contains 12 residues. Germline V lookup: CDR1 SEHNR, CDR2 FQNEAQ (reference sequence). Trimming shortened V by 2 bases and J by 8 bases, and 7 bases separated the two germline ends. This CDR3 is CASSLRDDEQFF. In nucleotides, the CDR3 is TGTGCCAGCAGCTTAAGGGATGATGAGCAGTTCTTC.

The chain joins TRBV28 to TRBJ1-5; unclear D gene. The V gene lost 4 bases and the J gene lost 3 bases, with 13 bases spanning the gap. CDR3 length: 15 amino acids. The germline CDR1 and CDR2 sequences are MDHEN and SYDVKM. The CDR3 is CASSSYGQYNQPQHF. The CDR3 bases are TGTGCCAGCAGTTCTTACGGGCAATACAATCAGCCCCAGCATTTT. Full variable domain (outside the CDR3, taken from reference TRBV28 and TRBJ1-5): DVKVTQSSRYLVKRTGEKVFLECVQDMDHENMFWYRQDPGLGLRLIYFSYDVKMKEKGDIPEGYSVSREKKERFSLILESASTNQTSMYLCASSSYGQYNQPQHFGDGTRLSIL.

The chain combines TRBV5-1 with TRBJ1-4; TRBD1 matches at 7 bases. The germline V gene has CDR1 SGHRS and CDR2 YFSETQ. The CDR3 covers 16 residues. Germline trimming cut 4 bases from V and 5 bases from J; bases unmatched to any gene: 11. CDR3 coding DNA: TGCGCCAGCAGCGTCGACGGGACAGTGCTGAATGAAAAACTGTTTTTT. This gives the protein CASSVDGTVLNEKLFF.

Comment on this clone: This sample includes further DNA sequences coding for the same CDR3. This chain connects TRBV19 to TRBJ2-2; the D is unclear. In germline, CDR1 is LNHDA, CDR2 SQIVND (reference sequence). The CDR3 has 14 amino acids. With 1 base removed from V and 0 bases from J, the gap between germline ends came to 3 bases. CDR3 region: CASSIGANTGELFF. Written as DNA, the CDR3 is TGTGCCAGTAGTATAGGCGCGAACACCGGGGAGCTGTTTTTT.

As regards this clone: Other DNA sequences in the same sample also yield this CDR3. V is TRBV7-2 and J is TRBJ1-1; D unresolved. The ends were cut back, 1 base at V and 0 bases at J, with 6 bases in the middle. The CDR3 sequence is 14 residues long. Germline V gene data show CDR1 as SGHTA and CDR2 as FQGNSA. CDR3 protein: CASSLVGLNTEAFF. In DNA, the CDR3 is TGTGCCAGCAGCTTAGTCGGGTTGAACACTGAAGCTTTCTTT.

Concerning this clone itself: Other DNA sequences in this sample translate to the same CDR3. Written as DNA, the CDR3 is TGCGCCAGCAGCTTGGCTAGCGGGGTCTACAATGAGCAGTTCTTC. This encodes CASSLASGVYNEQFF. This chain connects TRBV5-1 to TRBJ2-1; 9 positions agree with TRBD2. J lost 3 bases, V lost 0 bases, and 1 base had no gene match. This CDR3 spans 15 amino acids. The germline CDR1 and CDR2 sequences are SGHRS and YFSETQ.

Of note for this clone: Other DNA sequences in this specimen translate into the identical CDR3. The chain joins TRBV6-6 to TRBJ2-7, with unresolved D. CDR1 is MNHNY and CDR2 is SVGAGI in the germline V gene (reference sequence). The V gene lost 0 bases and the J gene lost 0 bases, with 6 bases spanning the gap. The CDR3 runs 14 residues. The DNA for the CDR3 is TGTGCCAGCAGTTACTCGAGGACCTCCTACGAGCAGTACTTC. It encodes CASSYSRTSYEQYF.

CDR3 residues: CASSQEGSAGDTQYF. The CDR3 DNA sequence: TGTGCCAGCAGCCAAGAGGGTTCGGCGGGAGATACGCAGTATTTT. The V call is TRBV4-2, the J call TRBJ2-3, with D possibly matching TRBD2 (5 bases). V was clipped by 0 bases and J by 5 bases, with 12 bases between them. Germline V CDR1 and CDR2: LGHNA, YNFKEQ. CDR3 length: 15 residues.

In its sample, this clone was seen once. This chain uses TRBV7-9 with TRBJ2-3, with 7 bases that match TRBD1. V was clipped by 5 bases and J by 6 bases; unmatched bases: 11. The CDR3 totals 15 residues. CDR1 is SEHNR, CDR2 FQNEAQ, per germline (reference sequence). The DNA for the CDR3 is TGTGCCAGCAGCGTTTCGAGGGGGCCCGGTGATACGCAGTATTTT. This encodes CASSVSRGPGDTQYF.

CDR3 loop: CASSKDRVLGYTF. The CDR3 nucleotides are TGTGCCAGCAGCAAGGACAGGGTGCTCGGCTACACCTTC. This rearrangement joins TRBV11-2 to TRBJ1-2, with 8 nucleotides matching TRBD1. The J segment lost 8 bases and the V segment lost 5 bases, leaving 7 bases of the junction unmatched. Per the germline V gene, CDR1 is SGHAT and CDR2 is FQNNGV. The CDR3 has 13 amino acids.